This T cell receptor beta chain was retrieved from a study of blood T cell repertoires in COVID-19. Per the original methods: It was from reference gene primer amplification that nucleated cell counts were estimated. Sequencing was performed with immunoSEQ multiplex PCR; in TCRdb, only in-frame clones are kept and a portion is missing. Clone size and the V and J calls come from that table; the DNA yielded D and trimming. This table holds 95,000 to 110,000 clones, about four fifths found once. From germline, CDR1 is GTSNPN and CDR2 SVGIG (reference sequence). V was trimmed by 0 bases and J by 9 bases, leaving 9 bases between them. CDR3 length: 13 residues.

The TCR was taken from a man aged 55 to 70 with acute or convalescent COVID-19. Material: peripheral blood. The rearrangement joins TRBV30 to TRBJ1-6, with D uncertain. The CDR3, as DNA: TGTGCCTGGAGTGTACGGGGTGGTTCACCCCTCCACTTT. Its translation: CAWSVRGGSPLHF.